This entry is about one T cell receptor beta chain. Its matching antigen is unknown. At one end, the junction sequence differs from germline, possibly due to a read error. The sample comes from a study of T cells in Graves' hyperthyroidism and ophthalmopathy. Study results and limitations: For ophthalmopathy, model prediction preceded onset by a median about 6 months. Through a model of 13 V-J features, ophthalmopathy was separated from stable hyperthyroidism.

Exclusions: uncontrolled infection, other autoimmune disease, pregnancy, lactation. What was amplified from RNA transcripts were TCR beta CDR3 regions. HTBI primers were used for first-round RT-PCR of the TCR CDR3. TCRdb reprocessed the multiplex PCR reads via MiXCR and lists one record per CDR3 protein. The sample includes fewer than 650,000 distinct CDR3 sequences, about 15% seen only once; the top ten take 5.5% to 7.5%. The CDR3 length is 15 residues. Germline CDR1 SGHRS, CDR2 YFSETQ. This sequence originates from a woman between 25 and 40 years old with Graves' hyperthyroidism that later progressed to Graves' ophthalmopathy. The sample consisted of blood. The chain couples TRBV5-1 to TRBJ2-5; 10 positions agree with TRBD2. The CDR3 DNA is TGTGCCAGCAGCCTCGGACTAGCGGTCCAAGAGACCCAGTACTTC. Translating it yields CASSLGLAVQETQYF. The full variable domain, its missing parts supplied by reference TRBV5-1 and TRBJ2-5, is KAGVTQTPRYLIKTRGQQVTLSCSPISGHRSVSWYQQTPGQGLQFLFEYFSETQRNKGNFPGRFSGRQFSNSRSEMNVSTLELGDSALYLCASSLGLAVQETQYFGPGTRLLVL.